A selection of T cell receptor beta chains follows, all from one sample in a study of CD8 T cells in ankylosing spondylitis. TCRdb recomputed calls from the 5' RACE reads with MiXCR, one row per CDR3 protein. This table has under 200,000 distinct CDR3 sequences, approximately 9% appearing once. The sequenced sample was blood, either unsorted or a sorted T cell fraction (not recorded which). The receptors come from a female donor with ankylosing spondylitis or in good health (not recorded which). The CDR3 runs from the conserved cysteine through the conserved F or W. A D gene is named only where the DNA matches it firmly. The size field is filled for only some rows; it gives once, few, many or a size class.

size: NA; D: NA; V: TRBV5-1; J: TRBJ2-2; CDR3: CASSPIAAGNTGELFF; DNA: TGCGCCAGCAGCCCCATTGCGGCAGGGAACACCGGGGAGCTGTTTTTT
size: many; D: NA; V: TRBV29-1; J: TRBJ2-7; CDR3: CSVGAQTSYEQYF; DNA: TGCAGCGTTGGGGCTCAGACCTCCTACGAGCAGTACTTC
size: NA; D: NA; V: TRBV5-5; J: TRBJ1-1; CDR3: CASSPAANTEAFF; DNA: TGTGCCAGCAGCCCTGCGGCGAACACTGAAGCTTTCTTT
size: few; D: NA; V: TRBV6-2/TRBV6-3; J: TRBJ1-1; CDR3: CASSHRMGKEAFF; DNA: TGTGCCAGCAGCCACCGGATGGGCAAGGAAGCTTTCTTT
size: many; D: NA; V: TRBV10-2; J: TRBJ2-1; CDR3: CASGSNEQFF; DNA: TGCGCCAGCGGCTCAAATGAGCAGTTCTTC
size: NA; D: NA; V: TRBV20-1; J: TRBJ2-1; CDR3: CSARTTRQDNEQFF; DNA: TGCAGTGCTAGGACCACTAGGCAAGACAATGAGCAGTTCTTC
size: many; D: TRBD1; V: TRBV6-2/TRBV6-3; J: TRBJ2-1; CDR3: CASSYSGTGVRNEQFF; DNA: TGTGCCAGCAGTTACTCTGGGACAGGGGTGAGGAATGAGCAGTTCTTC
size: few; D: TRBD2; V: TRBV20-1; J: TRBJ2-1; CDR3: CSARTSGSHEQFF; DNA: TGCAGTGCTAGGACTAGCGGGAGTCACGAGCAGTTCTTC
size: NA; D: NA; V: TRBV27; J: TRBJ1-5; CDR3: CASSLAVKGQPQHF; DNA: TGTGCCAGCAGTTTAGCAGTTAAGGGTCAGCCCCAGCATTTT
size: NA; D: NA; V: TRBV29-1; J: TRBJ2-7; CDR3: CSAASDTSYEQYF; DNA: TGCAGCGCCGCTAGCGACACCTCCTACGAGCAGTACTTC
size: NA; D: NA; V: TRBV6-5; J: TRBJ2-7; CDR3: CASSYGAGDEQYF; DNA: TGTGCCAGCAGTTACGGGGCAGGGGACGAGCAGTACTTC
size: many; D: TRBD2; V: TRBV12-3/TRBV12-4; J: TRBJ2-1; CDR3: CASSLADGLAATNEQFF; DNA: TGTGCCAGCAGTTTAGCGGACGGACTAGCGGCGACCAATGAGCAGTTCTTC
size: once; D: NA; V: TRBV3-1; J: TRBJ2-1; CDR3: CASSLAPGLDLTYNEQFF; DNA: TGTGCCAGCAGTTTAGCACCGGGGCTCGATCTTACCTACAATGAGCAGTTCTTC
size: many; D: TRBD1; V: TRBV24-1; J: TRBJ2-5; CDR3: CATSDPGTEETQYF; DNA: TGTGCCACCAGTGATCCCGGGACAGAAGAGACCCAGTACTTC
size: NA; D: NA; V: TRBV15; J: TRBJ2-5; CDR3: CATEGETQYF; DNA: TGTGCCACCGAGGGGGAGACCCAGTACTTC
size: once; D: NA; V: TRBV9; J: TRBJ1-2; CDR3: CASSSPEGEANYGYTF; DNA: TGTGCCAGCAGCTCCCCGGAGGGGGAGGCTAACTATGGCTACACCTTC
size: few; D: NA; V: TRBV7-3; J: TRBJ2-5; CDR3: CASSLIDGQYF; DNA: TGTGCCAGCAGCCTCATCGACGGCCAGTACTTC